The 24 T cell receptor beta chains below all came from one sample that was sequenced in a study of blood T cells in healthy people across ages. Primers used in a second PCR of about 7 to 12 cycles were a sample-barcoded 5' primer and a J-beta primer mix. TCRdb re-called the 5' RACE reads through MiXCR, storing one row per CDR3 protein. The sample consists of hundreds of thousands of distinct CDR3 sequences, 58% of them appearing once. Sample: blood. The receptors originated from a man in his thirties or forties in good health.

This chain uses TRBV7-2 with TRBJ2-5; 8 bases match TRBD2. Germline V gene lookup returns CDR1 SGHTA and CDR2 FQGNSA. The CDR3 has 16 amino acids. The V and J ends lost 4 bases and 5 bases, in that order; junction bases with no gene match: 12. In nucleotides, the CDR3 is TGTGCCAGCAGCTCAGGTCAGCGGGAGATTGGGGAGACCCAGTACTTC. Protein product: CASSSGQREIGETQYF.

The rearrangement links TRBV6-1 to TRBJ1-4, with D unresolved. CDR1 is MNHNS and CDR2 is SASEGT in the germline V gene. The CDR3 spans 14 residues. The V end lost 6 bases, the J end lost 3 bases, and 11 bases lay between the germline ends. The CDR3 DNA follows: TGTGCCAGCAGCGCCTTGTTGGCTAATGAAAAACTGTTTTTT. It translates to CASSALLANEKLFF.

This clonotype was seen more than once but under ten times. CDR3 DNA: TGTGCCACCGCGAGGGGAATGACCTACAATGAGCAGTTCTTC. Its translation is CATARGMTYNEQFF. The genes are TRBV24-1 and TRBJ2-1; D may correspond to TRBD1 or TRBD2 (5 bases each). CDR1 KGHDR and CDR2 SFDVKD come from the germline V gene. V was pared by 9 bases and J by 2 bases, with 13 bases between. The CDR3 covers 14 residues.

This clonotype was seen only a few times. This chain joins TRBV5-1 and TRBJ2-5, with D hard to call. The CDR3 extends over 14 amino acids. The germline CDR1 and CDR2 sequences are SGHRS and YFSETQ. Trimming shortened V by 0 bases and J by 5 bases, and 11 bases separated the two germline ends. DNA of the CDR3: TGCGCCAGCAGCTTGGATCGGGTAGATGAGACCCAGTACTTC. Translation: CASSLDRVDETQYF.

The J gene is TRBJ1-5, the V gene TRBV12-3 or TRBV12-4; 8 nucleotides align to TRBD1. The CDR3 totals 14 residues. The V gene end was trimmed by 3 bases and the J gene end by 5 bases; junction bases not matched to a gene: 3. This CDR3 reads CASSFNRGDQPQHF. CDR3 DNA: TGTGCCAGCAGTTTCAACAGGGGGGATCAGCCCCAGCATTTT.

The chain has TRBV28 and TRBJ2-4; TRBD2 is a possible D gene (7 bases). Germline CDR1 MDHEN, CDR2 SYDVKM. V lost 1 base and J lost 7, with 14 bases in between. The CDR3 spans 15 residues. This chain's CDR3 is CASSLYRVRGNIQYF. DNA of the CDR3: TGTGCCAGCAGTTTATACAGGGTGCGGGGGAACATTCAGTACTTC.

The chain is built from TRBV21-1 and TRBJ2-5; the D call TRBD2 from the table was never checked on the DNA. TRBV21-1 is labeled a pseudogene. The CDR3 is 18 residues long. CDR3 protein: CASSKGGRRPSSSGVQYF. The CDR3 DNA sequence: TGTGCCAGCAGCAAAGGGGGTCGGAGGCCTTCCTCCTCGGGCGTCCAGTACTTC.

The chain is built from TRBV28 and TRBJ2-1; no clear D gene. CDR1 is MDHEN and CDR2 is SYDVKM in the germline V gene. V lost 2 bases and J lost 1, with 6 bases in between. CDR3 length: 14 amino acids. CDR3 coding DNA: TGTGCCAGCAGTTTAACAGAATCCTACAATGAGCAGTTCTTC. Encoded protein: CASSLTESYNEQFF.

Remarks on this clonotype: The limits of the CDR3 on the DNA are not certain, so only TCRdb's listed CDR3 is given. The chain's CDR3 is CASSSSDRGDSYEQYF. The chain combines TRBV6-5 with TRBJ2-7; the table's D call, TRBD1, has no DNA check behind it. A total of 16 residues make up the CDR3, ends included. CDR1 is MNHEY, CDR2 SVGAGI, per germline.

The chain recombines TRBV4-3 with TRBJ2-5; D remains ambiguous. The DNA end is a closer match to TRBJ2-7, so the J assignment may be wrong. The CDR3 runs 17 residues. The germline gives CDR1 LGHNA, CDR2 YSLEER. The chain's CDR3 is CASSQARATLRPYEQYF. The CDR3 DNA reads as TGCGCCAGCAGCCAAGCTAGGGCCACACTGAGGCCCTACGAGCAGTACTTC.

The V gene is TRBV6-5, the J gene TRBJ1-1; D is unresolved. There are 15 residues in the CDR3. Trimming removed 0 bases from V and 0 bases from J, with 8 bases in between. In germline, CDR1 is MNHEY, CDR2 SVGAGI. This CDR3 reads CASSYSSAMNTEAFF. Written as DNA, the CDR3 is TGTGCCAGCAGTTACTCTTCCGCAATGAACACTGAAGCTTTCTTT.

V usage is TRBV12-3 or TRBV12-4 and J usage is TRBJ1-1; D uncertain. V was pared by 6 bases and J by 0 bases, with 14 bases between. There are 15 residues in the CDR3. The CDR3 is CASSTSGSVNTEAFF. Here the CDR3 DNA reads TGTGCCAGCAGCACCTCAGGATCGGTGAACACTGAAGCTTTCTTT.

In this sample, this clonotype turned up many times. The V and J genes are TRBV20-1 and TRBJ2-5; TRBD2 might be the D (5 bases). Germline V gives CDR1 DFQATT, CDR2 SNEGSKA (reference sequence). V gave up 3 bases and J gave up 1 base, with 9 bases separating them. The CDR3 has 13 amino acids. CDR3 DNA sequence: TGCAGTGCTAGTCAGCGGACCCAAGAGACCCAGTACTTC. Protein product: CSASQRTQETQYF.

The chain couples TRBV2 to TRBJ2-5; D is unresolved. Germline-derived CDR1 and CDR2 are SNHLY and FYNNEI. CDR3 length equals 14 residues. V dropped 4 bases and J dropped 0 bases, with 9 bases sitting between them. Here the CDR3 DNA reads TGTGCCAGCAGTGGGTACACCTACCAAGAGACCCAGTACTTC. Protein sequence: CASSGYTYQETQYF.

The table lists this clonotype with many counts. The rearrangement joins TRBV20-1 to TRBJ2-7; the match to TRBD2 covers 8 bases. V lost 3 bases to trimming and J lost 0 bases; unmatched junction nucleotides: 7. Germline V gives CDR1 DFQATT, CDR2 SNEGSKA (reference sequence). This CDR3 comprises 15 residues. The CDR3 protein is CSARRWRGDSYEQYF. The CDR3 DNA is TGCAGTGCTAGGAGGTGGCGGGGGGACTCCTACGAGCAGTACTTC.

The rearrangement uses TRBV7-2 and TRBJ2-1, with D possibly being TRBD1 (6 bases). The CDR3 has 12 amino acids. The ends were cut back, 2 bases at V and 8 bases at J, with 7 bases in the middle. CDR1 and CDR2 (germline): SGHTA, FQGNSA. CDR3 sequence reads: CASSLQGHEQFF. The CDR3 nucleotides read TGTGCCAGCAGCTTACAGGGGCATGAGCAGTTCTTC. Combining the CDR3 with reference TRBV7-2 and TRBJ2-1 gives the whole variable domain GAGVSQSPSNKVTEKGKDVELRCDPISGHTALYWYRQSLGQGLEFLIYFQGNSAPDKSGLPSDRFSAERTGGSVSTLTIQRTQQEDSAVYLCASSLQGHEQFFGPGTRLTVL.

The chain links TRBV4-3 to TRBJ2-7, with TRBD2 as a possible D gene (5 bases). Germline V gene sequence: CDR1 LGHNA, CDR2 YSLEER. V was pared by 0 bases and J by 7 bases, with 25 bases between. The CDR3 length is 18 residues. The CDR3 nucleotides read TGCGCCAGCAGCCAAGACTTGTCGAGGGAGCCAGGTAACAATGAGCAGTACTTC. It yields the protein CASSQDLSREPGNNEQYF.

The chain joins TRBV5-1 to TRBJ2-3, with D perhaps matching TRBD2 (5 bases). The germline gives CDR1 SGHRS, CDR2 YFSETQ. The CDR3 sequence is 14 residues long. The V end was cut by 4 bases, the J end by 6 bases, with 15 bases between. The CDR3 is CASSSLRASDTQYF. As DNA, the CDR3 is TGCGCCAGCAGCAGCCTGCGGGCGTCTGATACGCAGTATTTT.

Concerning this clonotype: The germline gene is not matched at one end of the junction; a read error may be the cause. V usage is TRBV11-2 and J usage is TRBJ2-4; D assignment may be TRBD1 or TRBD2 (5 bases each). CDR1 is SGHAT and CDR2 is FQNNGV in the germline V gene. This CDR3 contains 21 residues. The CDR3 spells CACSPNGLGVYSGRAKNIQYF. CDR3 sequence (DNA): TGTGCCTGCAGCCCGAATGGGTTGGGGGTCTATTCGGGAAGAGCCAAAAACATTCAGTACTTC.

The V call is TRBV6-2 or TRBV6-3, the J call TRBJ2-1, with 9 bases matching TRBD2. Germline CDR1 and CDR2: MNHEY and SVGEGT. After removal of 4 bases from V and 3 bases from J, the junction contained 7 bases not matched to a gene. The CDR3 sequence is 16 residues long. CDR3 sequence: CASSSQTSGGYNEQFF. CDR3 nucleotides: TGTGCCAGCAGTTCCCAGACTAGCGGAGGCTACAATGAGCAGTTCTTC.

The chain is built from TRBV5-1 and TRBJ1-5; D is ambiguous. Trimming removed 4 bases from V and 7 bases from J, with 15 bases in between. CDR3 length: 14 amino acids. The germline V gene has CDR1 SGHRS and CDR2 YFSETQ. CDR3 sequence (DNA): TGCGCCAGCAGCCCCGGGAGGGAGGGACAGCCCCAGCATTTT. As protein: CASSPGREGQPQHF.

The chain joins TRBV7-9 to TRBJ2-5; D perhaps matches TRBD2 (5 bases). Germline V gene sequence: CDR1 SEHNR, CDR2 FQNEAQ (reference sequence). The length of the CDR3 is 14 residues. Trimming pared 3 bases from V and 1 base from J, leaving 9 bases between. The CDR3 here is CASSFGAGQETQYF. CDR3 nucleotides: TGTGCCAGCAGCTTCGGCGCGGGCCAAGAGACCCAGTACTTC.

The chain has TRBV20-1 and TRBJ1-2; maybe TRBD1 (5 bases). Trimming stripped 5 bases from V and 5 bases from J, with 18 bases between. The CDR3 is 14 residues long. Germline values: CDR1 DFQATT, CDR2 SNEGSKA (reference sequence). The CDR3 bases are TGCAGTGCTGTCCGGGAGACAGAGGGGTATGGCTACACCTTC. It is translated as CSAVRETEGYGYTF.

This clonotype occurred a few times. The rearrangement links TRBV6-6 to TRBJ2-3; TRBD1 matches at 8 bases. The trim removed 8 bases at V and 0 bases at J, leaving 10 bases unmatched. The CDR3 sequence is 16 residues long. Looked up from germline, CDR1 is MNHNY and CDR2 is SVGAGI (reference sequence). CDR3 sequence reads: CASPPPTGASTDTQYF. The CDR3 region has the DNA TGTGCCAGCCCTCCCCCGACAGGGGCTAGCACAGATACGCAGTATTTT.